What follows are 28 T cell receptor beta chains derived from one specimen sequenced in a study of T-cell memory formation after mild COVID-19. TCRdb reprocessed the 5' RACE reads via MiXCR and lists one record per CDR3 protein. Of roughly 120,000 distinct CDR3 sequences listed, 22% are singletons. Sequenced: PBMCs or a T cell subset sorted from them (not recorded which). These receptors all come from a man younger than 30 who had mild COVID-19 (a few samples of this study predate the infection). Cell type and time point are not known.

This clonotype was picked up a small number of times. The chain's CDR3 is CASSPPSETQYF. The CDR3 DNA reads TGTGCCAGCTCACCACCTTCGGAGACCCAGTACTTC. The V and J genes are TRBV18 and TRBJ2-5; D gene unclear. V lost 0 bases, J lost 5 bases, and 4 bases lay in between. This CDR3 contains 12 residues. CDR1 and CDR2 (germline): KGHSH, LQKENI.

V gene TRBV21-1 combines with J gene TRBJ1-2; TRBD1, the D gene given by the table, was not confirmed from the DNA. TRBV21-1 is flagged as a pseudogene. The CDR3 has 18 residues. The CDR3 here is CASSKLQVAWRANYGYTF. CDR3 DNA: TGTGCCAGCAGCAAATTACAGGTCGCTTGGAGAGCTAACTATGGCTACACCTTC.

This clonotype was picked up a small number of times. The chain carries TRBV27 and TRBJ1-2, with unresolved D. The CDR3 is made up of 12 amino acids. Germline CDR1 and CDR2: MNHEY and SMNVEV (reference sequence). V gave up 2 bases and J gave up 11 bases, with 12 bases separating them. CDR3 DNA: TGTGCCAGCAGTTTAGTCGGTTCAGAATACACCTTC. Protein sequence: CASSLVGSEYTF.

The chain carries TRBV10-1 and TRBJ2-7; 9 bases agree with TRBD1. The CDR3 covers 15 residues. V was clipped by 5 bases and J by 4 bases; unmatched bases: 9. The germline gives CDR1 WNHNN, CDR2 SYGVQD (reference sequence). The CDR3 here is CASSKTGTGRYEQYF. The CDR3 DNA reads as TGCGCCAGCAGTAAAACCGGGACAGGGAGGTACGAGCAGTACTTC.

This chain connects TRBV7-7 to TRBJ2-7; no clear D gene. CDR1 and CDR2 from the germline V gene are SSHAT and FNYEAQ (reference sequence). V gave up 0 bases and J gave up 3 bases, with 12 bases separating them. The length of the CDR3 is 15 residues. The CDR3 loop reads CASSLAQGSNYEQYF. CDR3 bases: TGTGCCAGCAGCTTAGCGCAAGGCAGCAACTACGAGCAGTACTTC.

The chain carries TRBV18 and TRBJ2-5, with D unresolved. This CDR3 is built from 15 residues. Germline values: CDR1 KGHSH, CDR2 LQKENI. The V end lost 4 bases, the J end lost 3 bases, and 15 bases lay between the germline ends. CDR3 coding DNA: TGTGCCAGCTCACACAACGATAGACGTAAAGAGACCCAGTACTTC. Its translation: CASSHNDRRKETQYF. The whole variable domain, filled in from reference TRBV18 and TRBJ2-5, reads NAGVMQNPRHLVRRRGQEARLRCSPMKGHSHVYWYRQLPEEGLKFMVYLQKENIIDESGMPKERFSAEFPKEGPSILRIQQVVRGDSAAYFCASSHNDRRKETQYFGPGTRLLVL.

The chain has TRBV7-9 and TRBJ2-3; the match to TRBD2 covers 11 bases. V shed 5 bases, J shed 4 bases, and the junction held 8 bases outside the gene matches. CDR1 is SEHNR, CDR2 FQNEAQ, per germline (reference sequence). This CDR3 is 16 amino acids long. The CDR3 loop is CASSTSLAGVADTQYF. The CDR3 region has the DNA TGTGCCAGCAGCACGTCACTAGCGGGGGTTGCAGATACGCAGTATTTT.

The V gene is TRBV29-1, the J gene TRBJ1-3; D is perhaps TRBD1 (5 bases). Germline V gene lookup returns CDR1 SQVTM and CDR2 ANQGSEA. V was shortened by 3 bases and J by 8 bases, with 17 bases between the two germline ends. This CDR3 is 14 amino acids long. The CDR3: CSVDSEGRLDTIYF. CDR3 coding DNA: TGCAGCGTTGATTCGGAGGGGCGTCTGGACACCATATATTTT.

This clonotype was observed a few times. J is TRBJ1-1 and V is TRBV6-6; TRBD1 might be the D (5 bases). CDR1 and CDR2 from the germline V gene are MNHNY and SVGAGI (reference sequence). The CDR3 sequence is 15 residues long. The V gene lost 5 bases and the J gene lost 6 bases, with 19 bases spanning the gap. CDR3 sequence: CASSINPGRPPEAFF. The DNA for the CDR3 is TGTGCCAGCAGTATTAATCCGGGGCGGCCCCCTGAAGCTTTCTTT.

The chain joins TRBV7-9 to TRBJ2-7; D remains unclear. Germline V gene lookup returns CDR1 SEHNR and CDR2 FQNEAQ (reference sequence). V lost 4 bases to trimming and J lost 5 bases, with 9 bases between them. This CDR3 has 12 amino acids. In DNA form, the CDR3 reads TGTGCCAGCAGCTCCGGACCCCACGAGCAGTACTTC. This codes for CASSSGPHEQYF.

The gene calls are TRBV7-2 and TRBJ2-1; the match to TRBD2 covers 9 bases. The length of the CDR3 is 14 residues. CDR1 is SGHTA and CDR2 is FQGNSA in the germline V gene. Unmatched junction bases numbered 1, after V lost 5 bases and J lost 2 bases. The CDR3 nucleotides read TGTGCCAGCAGCCCTAGCGGGGCCTACAATGAGCAGTTCTTC. It specifies CASSPSGAYNEQFF.

The table lists this clonotype with a few counts. The chain is built from TRBV6-6 and TRBJ2-5; 9 nucleotides line up with TRBD2. V lost 6 bases, J lost 2 bases, and 13 bases stayed unmatched. The germline V gene encodes CDR1 MNHNY and CDR2 SVGAGI (reference sequence). There are 17 residues in the CDR3. The CDR3 loop is CASSLVAGGPVQETQYF. CDR3 bases: TGTGCCAGCAGCCTCGTGGCGGGGGGGCCAGTGCAAGAGACCCAGTACTTC.

The chain joins TRBV5-1 to TRBJ1-1, with D perhaps matching TRBD1 (6 bases). This CDR3 contains 15 residues. CDR1 SGHRS and CDR2 YFSETQ come from the germline V gene. V was cut by 1 base and J by 1 base, with 11 bases left in between. CDR3 DNA: TGCGCCAGCAGCTTGAGCAGGGGCTCGAACACTGAAGCTTTCTTT. Amino acid sequence: CASSLSRGSNTEAFF. The variable domain in full, with the rest retrieved from reference TRBV5-1 and TRBJ1-1, is KAGVTQTPRYLIKTRGQQVTLSCSPISGHRSVSWYQQTPGQGLQFLFEYFSETQRNKGNFPGRFSGRQFSNSRSEMNVSTLELGDSALYLCASSLSRGSNTEAFFGQGTRLTVV.

The chain joins TRBV11-3 to TRBJ2-1; 15 nucleotides align to TRBD2. Germline V gene sequence: CDR1 SGHNT, CDR2 YENEEA. Trimming took 5 bases from V and 6 from J; bases not matched to a gene: 5. The CDR3 loop spans 16 amino acids. The CDR3 DNA reads as TGTGCCAGCAGCCCCGGGACTAGCGGGGGGTTCAATGAGCAGTTCTTC. Protein sequence: CASSPGTSGGFNEQFF.

This sequence joins TRBV27 and TRBJ1-1; D call uncertain. The CDR3 runs 15 residues. V was trimmed by 2 bases and J by 0 bases, leaving 10 bases between them. Germline V lookup: CDR1 MNHEY, CDR2 SMNVEV (reference sequence). CDR3 protein: CASSLIPELNTEAFF. The CDR3 DNA reads TGTGCCAGCAGTTTAATCCCGGAATTGAACACTGAAGCTTTCTTT.

The chain is built from TRBV27 and TRBJ2-1, with D perhaps TRBD1 (6 bases). V lost 11 bases and J lost 7, with 15 bases in between. Germline lookup yields CDR1 MNHEY and CDR2 SMNVEV (reference sequence). This CDR3 has 12 amino acids. The DNA of the CDR3 is TGTGCCTCCAGGGGCCTGGTGAATGAGCAGTTCTTC. Amino acids: CASRGLVNEQFF.

This clonotype was picked up a small number of times. This chain links TRBV9 with TRBJ2-5; TRBD2 aligns across 8 bases. The CDR3 loop spans 17 amino acids. J gave up 5 bases and V 0 bases, and 12 bases lay outside the gene matches. Germline V gene data show CDR1 as SGDLS and CDR2 as YYNGEE. CDR3: CASSVEAAGGYGETQYF. Written as DNA, the CDR3 is TGTGCCAGCAGCGTAGAGGCCGCGGGGGGTTACGGGGAGACCCAGTACTTC. The full variable domain, rest sourced from reference TRBV9 and TRBJ2-5, is DSGVTQTPKHLITATGQRVTLRCSPRSGDLSVYWYQQSLDQGLQFLIQYYNGEERAKGNILERFSAQQFPDLHSELNLSSLELGDSALYFCASSVEAAGGYGETQYFGPGTRLLVL.

This clonotype was detected only a few times. This chain uses TRBV9 with TRBJ2-7, with a possible D match to TRBD1 (6 bases). The CDR3 consists of 15 residues. Germline CDR1 reads SGDLS; CDR2 reads YYNGEE. V gave up 3 bases and J gave up 3 bases, with 16 bases separating them. This CDR3 reads CASSAGLDSYYEQYF. The CDR3 coding sequence is TGTGCCAGCAGCGCTGGCCTGGACAGTTACTACGAGCAGTACTTC.

The chain links TRBV4-3 to TRBJ2-1; D might be TRBD1 or TRBD2, each matching 5 bases. This CDR3 contains 17 residues. Trimming cost V 0 bases and J 0 bases, with 12 bases left between them. CDR1 and CDR2 (germline): LGHNA, YSLEER. CDR3 bases: TGCGCCAGCAGCCAAGATTTGTGGGGGACCTCCTACAATGAGCAGTTCTTC. As protein: CASSQDLWGTSYNEQFF.

The chain couples TRBV9 to TRBJ2-3; 9 bases map to TRBD1. The CDR3 contains 14 residues. Looked up from germline, CDR1 is SGDLS and CDR2 is YYNGEE. V gave up 4 bases and J gave up 1 base; unmatched junction bases: 1. CDR3 in DNA: TGTGCCAGCAGCTGGGACAGGGGCACAGATACGCAGTATTTT. It encodes CASSWDRGTDTQYF.

This clonotype was seen many times. The rearrangement links TRBV5-1 to TRBJ2-7; no clear D gene. Trimming removed 0 bases from V and 6 bases from J, with 7 bases in between. The germline V gene encodes CDR1 SGHRS and CDR2 YFSETQ. CDR3 length equals 12 residues. The CDR3 region has the DNA TGCGCCAGCAGCTTGGGACTTATCGAGCAGTACGTC. Its protein is CASSLGLIEQYV.

This clonotype was picked up a small number of times. The chain recombines TRBV10-3 with TRBJ1-4, with D possibly TRBD1 on 5 matching bases. The ends were cut back, 0 bases at V and 8 bases at J, with 10 bases in the middle. CDR1 is ENHRY, CDR2 SYGVKD, per germline. The CDR3 has 14 amino acids. The CDR3: CAISESGGEEKLFF. The CDR3 bases are TGTGCCATCAGTGAGTCTGGAGGGGAGGAAAAACTGTTTTTT.

The V gene is TRBV5-3, the J gene TRBJ1-5, with unresolved D. TRBV5-3 is flagged as an ORF with uncertain function. The CDR3 loop spans 13 amino acids. V gave up 0 bases and J gave up 6 bases, with 7 bases separating them. The CDR3 DNA reads as TGTGCCAGAAGCTTGGCCGGGGTTCAGCCCCAGCATTTT. It codes for CARSLAGVQPQHF.

This clonotype was counted only a few times. The gene calls are TRBV4-1 and TRBJ1-5; D gene ambiguous. Germline CDR1 MGHRA, CDR2 YSYEKL. This CDR3 contains 17 residues. V was shortened by 4 bases and J by 0 bases, with 16 bases between the two germline ends. The CDR3 loop is CASSPVGGRHSNQPQHF. CDR3 DNA: TGCGCCAGCAGCCCAGTGGGCGGGCGTCATAGCAATCAGCCCCAGCATTTT.

There are a few counts of this clonotype. V usage is TRBV12-3 or TRBV12-4 and J usage is TRBJ2-3, with D tentatively TRBD1 (5 bases). The V and J ends lost 6 bases and 6 bases respectively, with 16 bases between them. The CDR3 has 14 residues. The CDR3 loop is CASSSIWGQDTQYF. The CDR3 DNA follows: TGTGCCAGCAGCTCAATCTGGGGCCAGGATACGCAGTATTTT.

This chain connects TRBV6-5 to TRBJ1-6; TRBD1 agrees at 9 bases. The V gene's germline CDR1 is MNHEY and CDR2 SVGAGI. CDR3 length: 18 residues. J gave up 6 bases and V 5 bases, and 14 bases lay outside the gene matches. The CDR3 reads CASSPGQGAPGLNSPLHF. CDR3 nucleotides: TGTGCCAGCAGTCCGGGACAGGGTGCCCCTGGACTTAATTCACCCCTCCACTTT.

CDR3 sequence reads: CASSQDASWGDTQYF. The DNA for the CDR3 is TGTGCCAGCAGCCAAGATGCGTCGTGGGGGGACACGCAGTATTTT. The V gene is TRBV4-2, the J gene TRBJ2-3, with TRBD2 as a possible D gene (6 bases). Germline V lookup: CDR1 LGHNA, CDR2 YNFKEQ. The CDR3 loop spans 15 amino acids. Trimming cost V 0 bases and J 9 bases, with 16 bases left between them.

This clonotype was observed many times. The J gene is TRBJ2-5, the V gene TRBV4-3; D is ambiguous. CDR3 length equals 13 residues. V was pared by 0 bases and J by 5 bases, with 7 bases between. The germline V gene has CDR1 LGHNA and CDR2 YSLEER. The CDR3: CASSQEGMETQYF. The CDR3 nucleotides are TGCGCCAGCAGCCAAGAGGGAATGGAGACCCAGTACTTC.